The 15 T cell receptor beta chains below were found in one sample sequenced in a study of blood T cell repertoires in COVID-19. Sequenced by immunoSEQ multiplex PCR; TCRdb stores in-frame clones only, minus some. This sample has roughly 250,000 clones, with 80% to 85% found just once. Material: peripheral blood. The source of these receptors is a man in his forties or fifties with active or convalescent COVID-19.

The chain has TRBV28 and TRBJ1-3, with D unclear. The CDR3 spans 14 residues. CDR1 and CDR2 (germline): MDHEN, SYDVKM. Between the trimmed V and J ends, which lost 2 bases and 2 bases, there was a span of 7 bases. DNA for the CDR3: TGTGCCAGCAGTTTACCAGGTACTGGAAACACCATATATTTT. Amino acids: CASSLPGTGNTIYF.

This clone was observed a single time. CDR3 protein: CSVTVRTGELFF. Written as DNA, the CDR3 is TGCAGCGTTACGGTCCGCACCGGGGAGCTGTTTTTT. The V gene is TRBV29-1, the J gene TRBJ2-2; D gene ambiguous. V was shortened by 5 bases and J by 4 bases, with 8 bases between the two germline ends. Germline V gives CDR1 SQVTM, CDR2 ANQGSEA. The CDR3 has 12 amino acids.

This clone was seen more than once but under ten times. This rearrangement joins TRBV6-2 or TRBV6-3 to TRBJ2-1; TRBD2 matches 8 bases. The CDR3 is 14 amino acids. Trimming cost V 8 bases and J 7 bases; bases outside gene matches: 10. Germline V gene lookup returns CDR1 MNHEY and CDR2 SVGEGT. The CDR3 sequence is CASGHAGGRNEQFF. Written as DNA, the CDR3 is TGTGCCAGCGGCCATGCGGGGGGTCGTAATGAGCAGTTCTTC.

The chain joins TRBV2 to TRBJ1-3; no clear D gene. V was trimmed by 7 bases and J by 2 bases, leaving 15 bases between them. The CDR3 is 15 amino acids. CDR1 is SNHLY, CDR2 FYNNEI, per germline. CDR3 loop: CASTLREGTGNTIYF. The CDR3 nucleotides read TGTGCCAGCACCTTGCGGGAAGGAACTGGAAACACCATATATTTT.

The V gene is TRBV24-1, the J gene TRBJ1-2; D possibly corresponds to TRBD1 (5 bases). Per germline, CDR1 KGHDR and CDR2 SFDVKD. Trimming cost V 4 bases and J 1 base, with 9 bases left between them. This CDR3 spans 14 amino acids. The CDR3 DNA follows: TGTGCCACCAGTGAGGGGCCGCGTAACTATGGCTACACCTTC. The encoded protein is CATSEGPRNYGYTF.

The chain couples TRBV6-6 to TRBJ1-1; D is unresolved. The germline V gene encodes CDR1 MNHNY and CDR2 SVGAGI (reference sequence). CDR3 length: 12 residues. Deletions cut 7 bases from V and 8 bases from J, with 14 bases between. The CDR3, as DNA: TGTGCCAGCACTGTACCCGGGATAGAAGCTTTCTTT. Translating it yields CASTVPGIEAFF.

The chain employs TRBV2 and TRBJ2-5; 8 bases map to TRBD2. The germline gives CDR1 SNHLY, CDR2 FYNNEI. Losses at the gene ends were 5 bases for V and 3 bases for J; bases not matched to a gene: 8. The CDR3 length is 15 residues. The CDR3 bases are TGTGCCAGCAGTCCCCGGGGACTAGGGGAAGAGACCCAGTACTTC. It encodes CASSPRGLGEETQYF.

This clone occurred a few times. The chain's CDR3 is CARAGDSTDTQYF. DNA of the CDR3: TGTGCCAGGGCAGGGGATAGCACAGATACGCAGTATTTT. The chain combines TRBV7-3 with TRBJ2-3, with a weak D call TRBD1 (6 bases). Germline V lookup: CDR1 SGHTA, CDR2 FQGTGA. The ends were cut back, 9 bases at V and 0 bases at J, with 10 bases in the middle. CDR3 size: 13 residues.

The rearrangement joins TRBV6-5 to TRBJ2-2; possibly TRBD1 for D (6 bases). Germline V gene lookup returns CDR1 MNHEY and CDR2 SVGAGI. V was cut by 7 bases and J by 0 bases, with 12 bases left in between. The length of the CDR3 is 15 residues. The CDR3 DNA reads as TGTGCCAGCAACTACAGGGCTTCGAACACCGGGGAGCTGTTTTTT. This codes for CASNYRASNTGELFF.

The J gene is TRBJ1-2, the V gene TRBV28, with D maybe TRBD1 (5 bases). CDR1 and CDR2 from the germline V gene are MDHEN and SYDVKM. This CDR3 has 13 residues. Trimming shortened V by 3 bases and J by 4 bases, and 9 bases separated the two germline ends. This CDR3 reads CASSFRDFYGYTF. The CDR3 nucleotides are TGTGCCAGCAGTTTCAGGGACTTCTATGGCTACACCTTC.

With regard to this clone: At one end, the junction sequence differs from germline, possibly due to a read error. The CDR3 spells CASSGSETMGF. The CDR3 region has the DNA TGTGCCAGCAGTGGTTCCGAGACTATGGGTTTT. The chain combines TRBV2 with TRBJ1-4; D not resolved. Per the germline V gene, CDR1 is SNHLY and CDR2 is FYNNEI. This CDR3 is built from 11 residues. Drawing the rest from reference TRBV2 and TRBJ1-4, the complete variable domain is EPEVTQTPSHQVTQMGQEVILRCVPISNHLYFYWYRQILGQKVEFLVSFYNNEISEKSEIFDDQFSVERPDGSNFTLKIRSTKLEDSAMYFCASSGSETMGFGSGTQLSVL.

This chain joins TRBV19 and TRBJ2-1; 10 positions match TRBD2. The CDR3 spans 17 residues. V was pared by 2 bases and J by 6 bases, with 10 bases of the junction left unmatched. The germline V gene encodes CDR1 LNHDA and CDR2 SQIVND (reference sequence). This CDR3 is CASSIKSGGAGSNEQFF. The CDR3 coding sequence is TGTGCCAGTAGTATAAAGAGCGGGGGGGCCGGGAGCAATGAGCAGTTCTTC. The variable domain in full, completed from reference TRBV19 and TRBJ2-1, reads DGGITQSPKYLFRKEGQNVTLSCEQNLNHDAMYWYRQDPGQGLRLIYYSQIVNDFQKGDIAEGYSVSREKKESFPLTVTSAQKNPTAFYLCASSIKSGGAGSNEQFFGPGTRLTVL.

The rearrangement links TRBV3-1 (or the pseudogene TRBV3-2) to TRBJ2-1; 11 bases line up with TRBD2. The trim removed 0 bases at V and 3 bases at J, leaving 10 bases unmatched. The CDR3 has 19 residues. The germline CDR1 and CDR2 sequences are LGHDT and YNNKEL (reference sequence). The CDR3 region is CASSQDSLAGGKLYNEQFF. The CDR3 DNA reads TGTGCCAGCAGCCAAGATTCGCTAGCGGGGGGCAAACTCTACAATGAGCAGTTCTTC.

The chain is built from TRBV7-8 and TRBJ1-5; 8 nucleotides match TRBD1. Trimming removed 6 bases from V and 4 bases from J; junction bases left unmatched: 5. The CDR3 spans 14 residues. Germline V lookup: CDR1 SGHVS, CDR2 FQNEAQ. CDR3 DNA: TGTGCCAGCAGAGCACAGGGGGATAATCAGCCCCAGCATTTT. Encoded protein: CASRAQGDNQPQHF.

A remark on this clone: One base away lies a much larger clone, so this may be a sequencing read error. The V gene is TRBV11-2, the J gene TRBJ2-7, with TRBD1 matching 7 bases. Per germline, CDR1 SGHAT and CDR2 FQNNGV. This CDR3 is built from 12 residues. V lost 4 bases and J lost 4; bases outside the gene matches: 1. CDR3 sequence (DNA): TGTGCCAGCAGCTCGACAGGGTACGAGCAGTACTTC. Translation: CASSSTGYEQYF.